This T cell receptor (beta chain) was captured in a study of response to subunit inactivated influenza vaccine. TCRdb independently ran MiXCR on the RT-PCR reads; one entry per CDR3 protein. The profile shows about half a million distinct CDR3 sequences, about 8% of them singletons. Whole-study results and caveats: The authors offered the suggestion that each seasonal influenza vaccination recruits few new T cells.

Concerning this clonotype itself: What it binds is not known.

Sequenced here: PBMCs from blood, sampled less than 30 months after vaccination. The origin of this receptor is a man aged 50-75 years who received an inactivated influenza vaccine.

The DNA for the CDR3 is TGCAGTGCCAAGGATTCCTACGAGCAGTACTTC. This codes for CSAKDSYEQYF. The gene calls are TRBV20-1 and TRBJ2-7; D remains ambiguous. The CDR3 has 11 amino acids. From germline, CDR1 is DFQATT and CDR2 SNEGSKA (reference sequence). Between the trimmed V and J ends, which lost 6 bases and 1 base, there was a span of 7 bases.